The entry that follows covers one T cell receptor beta chain sequence. Its target antigen remains unknown. No qualities accompany the bases; no much larger clone lies one base away. This sample stems from a study of cytomegalovirus exposure and HLA in healthy donors listed by TCRdb under 2017. As for the study more broadly: An earlier analysis of 587 of the donors reported approximately 260 Gb of sequence data and 100 million to 120 million unique TCR beta sequences obtained from around 190 million T cells. An early release that covered about 600 HLA-typed donors contained around 300 gigabases of sequencing data and tens of millions of unique TCR sequences. Of the roughly 400 genotyped donors, 81% fell in the genetic ancestry cluster associated with self-reported Caucasian donors. The study aimed to test whether cataloging public T cell receptors could reveal signatures of past pathogen exposure. The study profiled the T cell repertoires of 666 subjects by immunosequencing and related them to cytomegalovirus serostatus. Along with the approximately 700-subject first cohort, a separate validation cohort of over 90 different subjects was used. To predict cytomegalovirus infection status, the study brought together high-throughput TCR immunosequencing, statistical association of individual TCRs with disease status, and machine learning. To study patterns of TCR occurrence, a later analysis re-analyzed previously published TCR beta repertoires from under 750 donors and added high-resolution HLA genotyping. In the later analysis, no new phenotypic data were used to find candidate immune exposures; instead, reliance was placed on TCR beta sequences and their occurrence across donors. An earlier analysis of 500 to 750 of the donors applied high-throughput TCR beta sequencing to assess whether each TCR beta V gene segment acted as functional or pseudogenic. Alongside the repertoire data, information on donor age, sex, ethnicity and CMV serostatus was compiled. In a later genetic analysis, genome-wide SNP genotypes for about 65% of the 666 donors were used, and that subset was treated as a discovery cohort. All discovery cohort repertoires had been generated on a single sequencing platform. Class I and class II HLA loci were covered by the typing at four-digit resolution. The number of donors typed differed by locus, with roughly 620-640 for A, B, C, DRB1 and DQB1, around 520 for DQA1, 600 to 610 for DPA1, and some 440 for DPB1. Five DR-DQ haplotypes were treated as single units for association and clustering because of strong linkage in the cohort. Across 300 to 500 genotyped donors of the cohort, an average of about 240,000 unique TCR beta nucleotide sequences per donor were sequenced, and roughly 20% of those sequences were non-productive. Overall study results and their limits: The authors suggested that the approach could potentially be extended to other disease states and immunological phenotypes. The presence/absence analyses assumed that sequencing depth was roughly uniform across donors, and that assumption may not be true. In a later analysis, HLA-associated TCR beta chains showed more clonal expansion and lower generation probabilities than non-associated chains that were equally common. A further reported finding was that TCR beta sequences accurately predicted the HLA-A and HLA-B alleles for most subjects in the first cohort. Across donors, most TCR sequences were observed very rarely, whereas some public TCRs were present in many individuals. Some IMGT-functional V segments, including TRBV6-2 and TRBV6-3, could not be distinguished by the 87-base-pair reads and were therefore excluded. In a later analysis, 16,951 TCR beta sequences were associated with specific HLA alleles at a false discovery rate of 0.05. In vitro tests confirmed that a few of the cytomegalovirus-associated TCR beta chains recognize cytomegalovirus antigens. Roughly 15 rarely observed V segments, including chromosome 9 orphons, were excluded from the earlier analysis of a few hundred of the donors because counts were too low. In a later analysis, most CMV-associated TCR beta chains were found to appear HLA-restricted, with HLA associations seemingly driven largely by CMV exposure. The classifier was reported to diagnose cytomegalovirus status with high specificity and sensitivity in both the original and validation cohorts. HLA typing was unavailable for some donors at each locus, so association tests used only the typed subset. A total of roughly 160 TCR beta chains were listed by the study as associated with cytomegalovirus. In a later analysis, several top co-occurrence clusters were reported to appear linked to parvovirus B19, influenza, CMV and Epstein-Barr virus. Compared with the approximately 700-donor mean, donors in an Asian-associated ancestry cluster had fewer N-insertions in productive TCRs, according to a later genetic analysis. CMV serostatus was the only immune exposure information available for the cohort. In an earlier analysis of several hundred of the donors, most TCR beta V segments were observed in productive rearrangements about 87% or about 30% of the time, broadly matching IMGT annotations. In this cohort, only TCR beta chains were sequenced, and detectable features were limited by the absence of alpha or paired-chain data. When HLA alleles, especially DR and DQ, strongly co-occurred, attributing TCR associations to individual alleles was difficult. A cluster of highly shared sequence variants was judged likely to represent a technical artifact of the sequencing pipeline. In a later analysis, the rate of TCR association differed among HLA loci, with DRB1 alleles having the most associated TCRs and HLA-C alleles having the fewest. In a later genetic analysis, a missense DCLRE1C variant was associated with V-gene and J-gene trimming of TCR beta chains, and the association was replicated in an independent cohort. Correlated functional status among segregating V segments might be attributable to linkage disequilibrium, but an unknown experimental factor could not be ruled out.

The cohort comprised some 680 healthy bone marrow donors. At the time of sampling, all cohort members were nominally healthy, though unrecorded immune exposures were likely present. The donor was CMV seropositive and was included in the group of 289 seropositive cohort members. A peripheral blood sample was provided by each donor, and peripheral blood mononuclear cells were used for TCR beta sequencing. Genomic DNA extraction from the blood cell samples was performed with the Qiagen DNeasy Blood Extraction Kit. The library was built by means of the immunoSEQ multiplex PCR assay. For the multiplex PCR, a mixture combining 60 forward primers for TCR Vbeta segments and 13 reverse primers for TCR Jbeta segments was used. Amplification of the CDR3 region of rearranged TCR beta genes was performed with a multiplex PCR assay on genomic DNA. On the Illumina HiSeq System, the amplified TCR beta libraries were sequenced as 87-base-pair reads. In the source study's methods: A later analysis tallied roughly 76 million unique TCR beta chains across the 666 repertoires, and about 10 million of those chains were shared by two or more donors. Raw reads were error-corrected and collapsed into unique sequences with a nearest-neighbor algorithm that merged closely related sequences to remove PCR and sequencing errors. Alignment of CDR3 sequences to IMGT reference sequences was used to assign V, D and J gene segments. For a sequence to be retained, a match of at least six nucleotides to both a V gene segment and a J gene segment was required. Rearrangements were called productive when the CDR3 lacked stop codons and stayed in frame with V and J; all others were non-productive. Following IMGT convention, CDR3 was defined as the stretch from the second conserved V-encoded cysteine to the conserved J-encoded phenylalanine. In an earlier analysis of 587 of the donors, sequences lacking an unambiguous match to a single V gene segment were excluded. An earlier analysis of 450 to 650 of the donors called V segments functional above 56.7% productive rearrangements and segregating when the between-donor standard deviation exceeded 5%. A statistical classification framework was developed to diagnose cytomegalovirus status using the catalog of TCR beta chain sequences. In a later analysis, TCR nucleotide sequences were compared against IMGT/GENE-DB human TR gene sequences so that V and J genes could be assigned. The TCRdist pipeline was used in a later analysis to assign CDR3 sequences and most-parsimonious VDJ recombination scenarios. In a later analysis, every TCR beta chain was defined by the combination of its CDR3 amino acid sequence and its V-gene family, and reads without a unique V-gene family were dropped. In a later analysis, some 600 highly shared, low-generation-probability nucleotide sequences were removed to address suspected cross-contamination and a sequencing artifact. A later analysis calculated a clonal expansion index for each public chain from normalized within-repertoire ranks of inferred template counts. In a later analysis, generation probabilities were computed using a VDJ recombination model fitted to out-of-frame rearrangements, and the results were checked against IGoR. A later analysis scored TCR-TCR, TCR-HLA and TCR-CMV co-occurrence with hypergeometric tests, applying a repertoire-size bias correction to TCR pairs. A later analysis estimated false discovery rates by permuting HLA or CMV assignments 20 times. In a later analysis, co-occurring TCRs were grouped with DBSCAN, and TCRdist sequence similarity was added when clustering was performed within HLA-allele-positive subsets. Repertoires with fewer than 30,000 or more than 120,000 public chains were left out of co-occurrence clustering, as were a handful of repertoires with anomalous nucleotide sharing. This is the immuneACCESS table as TCRdb keeps it, with only in-frame sequences that have V and J called. A part of the clones is gone; compared with another copy, unresolved V genes explain less than half, and the rest is unexplained. D and trimming come from the DNA, and the V and J calls and clone size come from that table. For this sample there are some 180,000 clones; around 80% appear just once. Less than 4.5% of the sample belongs to the ten largest clones.

Taken from cysteine to phenylalanine, the CDR3 has 14 residues. Only the CDR3 DNA is retained, 42 bases long and in frame from the first base. Trimming at the junction amounts to 0 bases on V and 1 base on J, and the germline ends lie 7 bases apart. The germline V gene provides CDR1 SGHDT and CDR2 YYEEEE. This TCR was recovered from a woman aged 55-69 years in good health and CMV-seropositive. Specimen: PBMCs. The V and J genes are TRBV5-6 and TRBJ2-5, with the D gene uncertain. At the DNA level, the sequence is TGTGCCAGCAGCTTGGGCCGGTTCCAAGAGACCCAGTACTTC. This translates into CASSLGRFQETQYF. Supplemented by the reference TRBV5-6 and TRBJ2-5 proteins around the CDR3, the complete variable domain is DAGVTQSPTHLIKTRGQQVTLRCSPKSGHDTVSWYQQALGQGPQFIFQYYEEEERQRGNFPDRFSGHQFPNYSSELNVNALLLGDSALYLCASSLGRFQETQYFGPGTRLLVL.